Sequencing of this T cell receptor (beta chain) was carried out in a study of T cells after yellow fever vaccination. Study results and caveats: Post-booster repertoires contained most primary-vaccination clones again (about 95% CD4, 88% CD8).

TCRdb processed the 5' RACE reads anew with MiXCR; each CDR3 protein has one entry. The sample lists tens of thousands of distinct CDR3 sequences, roughly 7.4% occurring once. Per germline, CDR1 MNHEY and CDR2 SMNVEV (reference sequence). This CDR3 has 17 amino acids. Trimming removed 2 bases from V and 4 bases from J, with 20 bases in between. At least ten counts were recorded for this clonotype. The target antigen is unknown. The material was CD8+ T cells sorted from PBMCs, obtained on the day of the yellow fever booster vaccination. The chain carries TRBV27 and TRBJ2-5, with D possibly being TRBD2 (6 bases). This TCR was recovered from a man younger than 40 who received the YFV17D yellow fever vaccine. As DNA, the CDR3 is TGTGCCAGCAGTTTAGATCCCCCGGAGGGCTCGACAGAGACCCAGTACTTC. Translated, it gives CASSLDPPEGSTETQYF.